These 14 T cell receptor beta chains were all obtained from the same sample, sequenced in a study of OX40 agonist ivuxolimab in advanced cancers. The repertoire was sequenced with immunoSEQ multiplex PCR; TCRdb's copy has only in-frame clones and lacks some. Among around 100,000 clones listed, approximately 90% were seen once. The sample here was CD4+ or CD8+ T cells sorted from blood, taken in a trial of the OX40 agonist ivuxolimab. All receptors derive from an adult with an advanced solid tumor such as melanoma, head and neck, liver or kidney cancer.

This chain connects TRBV28 to TRBJ1-2; 7 bases are shared with TRBD1. The CDR3 has 15 amino acids. The junction had 11 bases not matched to a gene; V was cut back by 5 bases and J by 5 bases. Looked up from germline, CDR1 is MDHEN and CDR2 is SYDVKM. CDR3 residues: CASSPTGRGWYGYTF. The CDR3 nucleotides are TGTGCCAGCAGTCCGACAGGGAGAGGTTGGTATGGCTACACCTTC.

This chain uses TRBV5-8 with TRBJ2-1; 13 nucleotides align to TRBD2. The germline V gene has CDR1 SGHTS and CDR2 YDEGEE. V dropped 2 bases and J dropped 0; count of bases not matched to a gene: 8. This CDR3 is 19 amino acids long. The CDR3 DNA is TGTGCCAGCAGCTTTCGATGGACTAGCGGGGGATTCTCCTACAATGAGCAGTTCTTC. Translation: CASSFRWTSGGFSYNEQFF.

The sample holds a few counts of this clone. The chain is built from TRBV6-1 and TRBJ1-2, with a tentative D call TRBD1 (5 bases). The CDR3 spans 13 residues. Trimming removed 8 bases from V and 3 bases from J, with 13 bases in between. CDR1 is MNHNS, CDR2 SASEGT, per germline. The CDR3 reads CASDGGPYYGYTF. For the CDR3, the DNA is TGTGCCAGCGACGGGGGACCATACTATGGCTACACCTTC.

This clone was counted a single time. V is TRBV18 and J is TRBJ2-5; D might be TRBD1 or TRBD2, each matching 5 bases. V lost 1 base, J lost 1 base, and 7 bases lay in between. The CDR3 loop spans 14 amino acids. Per the germline V gene, CDR1 is KGHSH and CDR2 is LQKENI. As DNA, the CDR3 is TGTGCCAGCTCACCACGGGGGATCCAAGAGACCCAGTACTTC. Translating it yields CASSPRGIQETQYF.

V is TRBV18 and J is TRBJ1-1; D not resolved. The length of the CDR3 is 16 residues. The ends were cut back, 1 base at V and 3 bases at J, with 15 bases in the middle. The V gene's germline CDR1 is KGHSH and CDR2 LQKENI. CDR3 residues: CASSPQWPATDTEAFF. Here the CDR3 DNA reads TGTGCCAGCTCACCACAATGGCCTGCAACGGACACTGAAGCTTTCTTT.

A few counts support this clone. The CDR3 coding sequence is TGTGCCAGCAGTTTCCGGGACAGGAAGGGCACCGGGGAGCTGTTTTTT. Protein: CASSFRDRKGTGELFF. J is TRBJ2-2 and V is TRBV27; 8 bases align to TRBD1. Germline lookup yields CDR1 MNHEY and CDR2 SMNVEV (reference sequence). V lost 3 bases, J lost 4 bases, and 7 bases stayed unmatched. The CDR3 has 16 residues.

The chain carries TRBV18 and TRBJ2-5; D is possibly TRBD2 (6 bases). This CDR3 spans 14 amino acids. V was shortened by 0 bases and J by 2 bases, with 7 bases between the two germline ends. Germline CDR1 reads KGHSH; CDR2 reads LQKENI. The CDR3 DNA reads as TGTGCCAGCTCACCACCCGGGACTCAAGAGACCCAGTACTTC. It yields the protein CASSPPGTQETQYF.

J is TRBJ1-4 and V is TRBV5-1; D remains ambiguous. The CDR3 spans 14 residues. Trimming removed 6 bases at V and 8 bases at J, with 17 bases between. CDR1 and CDR2 from the germline V gene are SGHRS and YFSETQ. The DNA of the CDR3 is TGCGCCAGCACCGTGAACGGAGGAAACGAAAAACTGTTTTTT. This sequence encodes CASTVNGGNEKLFF.

The sample holds one count of this clone. This sequence joins TRBV9 and TRBJ1-2, with 8 bases lining up with TRBD1. The CDR3 length is 14 residues. V trimming: 1 base; J trimming: 4 bases; junction bases outside the gene matches: 3. Germline CDR1 SGDLS, CDR2 YYNGEE. DNA of the CDR3: TGTGCCAGCAGCGTAACAGGGGGACTCTATGGCTACACCTTC. Translated: CASSVTGGLYGYTF.

The rearrangement uses TRBV14 and TRBJ2-3; 8 bases map to TRBD2. The CDR3 covers 16 residues. Germline values: CDR1 SGHDN, CDR2 FVKESK. The V segment lost 1 base and the J segment 1 base; nucleotides outside the gene matches: 4. The CDR3 reads CASSQARGARTDTQYF. In DNA form, the CDR3 reads TGTGCCAGCAGCCAAGCGCGGGGGGCGCGCACAGATACGCAGTATTTT.

The V gene is TRBV11-1, the J gene TRBJ2-6; D perhaps matches TRBD1 (6 bases). Germline V gene sequence: CDR1 SGHAT, CDR2 FQDESV (reference sequence). The length of the CDR3 is 17 residues. V gave up 6 bases and J gave up 1 base, with 16 bases separating them. This CDR3 is CASSQPRGKSGANVLTF. The CDR3 coding sequence is TGTGCCAGCAGTCAACCCAGGGGAAAGTCTGGGGCCAACGTCCTGACTTTC.

The rearrangement links TRBV28 to TRBJ2-7; the D gene could be TRBD1 or TRBD2 (5 bases each). Germline-derived CDR1 and CDR2 are MDHEN and SYDVKM. The CDR3 extends over 15 amino acids. Trimming stripped 6 bases from V and 0 bases from J, with 15 bases between. The CDR3 reads CASSPFLGTSYEQYF. CDR3 DNA: TGTGCCAGCAGCCCCTTTTTAGGGACCTCCTACGAGCAGTACTTC.

V usage is TRBV28 and J usage is TRBJ2-3; D is perhaps TRBD1 or TRBD2 (5 bases each). V was trimmed by 2 bases and J by 4 bases, leaving 22 bases between them. This CDR3 is 18 amino acids long. CDR1 and CDR2 from the germline V gene are MDHEN and SYDVKM. The DNA of the CDR3 is TGTGCCAGCAGTTTAGTGGGTTGGAGGCAGGGCGGCCCAGATACGCAGTATTTT. It codes for CASSLVGWRQGGPDTQYF. The whole variable domain, filled in from reference TRBV28 and TRBJ2-3, reads DVKVTQSSRYLVKRTGEKVFLECVQDMDHENMFWYRQDPGLGLRLIYFSYDVKMKEKGDIPEGYSVSREKKERFSLILESASTNQTSMYLCASSLVGWRQGGPDTQYFGPGTRLTVL.

V is TRBV7-9 and J is TRBJ2-1; unclear D gene. The CDR3 length is 12 residues. Trimming took off 5 bases at V and 8 bases at J, with 10 bases between the two ends. Germline-derived CDR1 and CDR2 are SEHNR and FQNEAQ (reference sequence). The CDR3 region is CASSPVWYEQFF. CDR3 in DNA: TGTGCCAGCAGCCCGGTATGGTATGAGCAGTTCTTC. Combining the CDR3 with reference TRBV7-9 and TRBJ2-1 gives the whole variable domain DTGVSQNPRHKITKRGQNVTFRCDPISEHNRLYWYRQTLGQGPEFLTYFQNEAQLEKSRLLSDRFSAERPKGSFSTLEIQRTEQGDSAMYLCASSPVWYEQFFGPGTRLTVL.